Presented here are 18 T cell receptor beta chains from one specimen sequenced in a study of Graves' ophthalmopathy and Graves' hyperthyroidism. The authors amplified TCR beta CDR3 regions, and they did so from RNA transcripts for repertoire sequencing. RT-PCR was first run with HTBI primers, then multiplex PCR in a second round. TCRdb analysed the multiplex PCR reads with MiXCR anew, one entry per CDR3 protein. The table records hundreds of thousands of distinct CDR3 sequences, 20% to 25% of them present only once. Sequences were obtained from peripheral blood. These receptors all stem from a young woman with stable Graves' hyperthyroidism. Some clones in this sample may be carry-over from other donors' samples.

This clonotype was seen ten or more times. The V and J genes are TRBV20-1 and TRBJ1-1, with a possible D match to TRBD1 (5 bases). This CDR3 is built from 14 residues. Trimming removed 0 bases from V and 6 bases from J, with 14 bases in between. The V gene's germline CDR1 is DFQATT and CDR2 SNEGSKA (reference sequence). CDR3 residues: CSARDGGGEAEAFF. The CDR3 bases are TGCAGTGCTAGAGATGGCGGGGGTGAAGCTGAAGCTTTCTTT.

The chain recombines TRBV12-3 or TRBV12-4 with TRBJ1-5; D may be TRBD1 (5 bases). The V gene lost 0 bases and the J gene lost 5 bases, with 8 bases spanning the gap. CDR3 size: 14 residues. This CDR3 reads CASSLAWGHQPQHF. For the CDR3, the DNA is TGTGCCAGCAGTTTAGCATGGGGCCATCAGCCCCAGCATTTT.

This clonotype showed up just a few times. The rearrangement uses TRBV7-2 and TRBJ1-6; unclear D gene. CDR3 length: 14 residues. Germline V gene sequence: CDR1 SGHTA, CDR2 FQGNSA. Trimming removed 1 base at V and 9 bases at J, with 10 bases between. The CDR3 DNA reads as TGTGCCAGCAGCTTAGTAGGTCCGTTTTCACCCCTCCACTTT. It yields the protein CASSLVGPFSPLHF.

This clonotype has at least ten counts. Germline and junction disagree at one end, which may indicate a read error. The chain carries TRBV9 and TRBJ1-2, with 9 bases matching TRBD1. The CDR3 extends over 14 amino acids. Looked up from germline, CDR1 is SGDLS and CDR2 is YYNGEE. CDR3 sequence (DNA): TGTGCCAGCAACGTAGCAAACAGGGGGCTTGGCTACACCTTC. It translates to CASNVANRGLGYTF.

This clonotype was seen a single time. The V gene is TRBV30, the J gene TRBJ2-3; D not resolved. The V gene's germline CDR1 is GTSNPN and CDR2 SVGIG (reference sequence). There are 13 residues in the CDR3. V lost 0 bases, J lost 1 base, and 5 bases lay in between. The chain's CDR3 is CAWSVGRTDTQYF. For the CDR3, the DNA is TGTGCCTGGAGTGTGGGTCGCACAGATACGCAGTATTTT.

There are many counts of this clonotype. The rearrangement links TRBV7-2 to TRBJ2-5, with D perhaps TRBD2 (5 bases). Per germline, CDR1 SGHTA and CDR2 FQGNSA. CDR3 length: 14 residues. V was pared by 4 bases and J by 5 bases, with 14 bases between. This chain's CDR3 is CASSSPPGGETQYF. In nucleotides, the CDR3 is TGTGCCAGCAGCTCCCCCCCAGGCGGGGAGACCCAGTACTTC.

This clonotype was detected many times. The genes are TRBV6-1 and TRBJ1-1, with no clear D. The CDR3 length is 13 residues. V lost 1 base to trimming and J lost 5 bases, with 8 bases between them. Germline V gene data show CDR1 as MNHNS and CDR2 as SASEGT. CDR3 coding DNA: TGTGCCAGCAGTGAAGTCCCTGGAACTGAAGCTTTCTTT. Encoded protein: CASSEVPGTEAFF.

This clonotype was counted at least ten times. The chain employs TRBV19 and TRBJ1-5; no clear D gene. V lost 4 bases to trimming and J lost 3 bases, with 10 bases between them. Germline lookup yields CDR1 LNHDA and CDR2 SQIVND (reference sequence). The CDR3 extends over 14 amino acids. The CDR3 sequence is CASSNGRDNQPQHF. DNA of the CDR3: TGTGCCAGTAGTAATGGACGGGACAATCAGCCCCAGCATTTT.

The V gene is TRBV6-5, the J gene TRBJ1-2; possibly TRBD1 for D (6 bases). V lost 4 bases to trimming and J lost 4 bases, with 19 bases between them. Germline assignment: CDR1 MNHEY and CDR2 SVGAGI. The CDR3 totals 16 residues. The CDR3, as DNA: TGTGCCAGCAGTTCCCTAAAGGGACACCACCTCTATGGCTACACCTTC. Translating gives CASSSLKGHHLYGYTF.

This sequence joins TRBV12-5 and TRBJ1-1; no firm D call. Looked up from germline, CDR1 is LGHNT and CDR2 is FRNRAP. V was clipped by 5 bases and J by 3 bases, with 13 bases between them. The CDR3 contains 14 residues. The CDR3 reads CASGLHRADTEAFF. Written as DNA, the CDR3 is TGTGCTAGTGGTCTCCACCGGGCAGACACTGAAGCTTTCTTT.

The table lists this clonotype with many counts. The chain uses TRBV19 and TRBJ2-5; D is undetermined. V lost 1 base and J 5 bases, leaving 8 bases between the germline ends. Germline CDR1 is LNHDA and CDR2 is SQIVND (reference sequence). The CDR3 consists of 13 residues. The DNA for the CDR3 is TGTGCCAGTAGTATAGCCAATCACGAGACCCAGTACTTC. It yields the protein CASSIANHETQYF.

This chain uses TRBV20-1 with TRBJ1-1; possible D gene TRBD1, 6 bases. Looked up from germline, CDR1 is DFQATT and CDR2 is SNEGSKA (reference sequence). The CDR3 has 13 residues. With 1 base removed from V and 5 bases from J, the gap between germline ends came to 11 bases. The CDR3 sequence: CSARVTGRTEAFF. The CDR3, as DNA: TGCAGTGCTAGAGTCACAGGGCGGACTGAAGCTTTCTTT.

This clonotype was observed at least ten times. The gene calls are TRBV11-2 and TRBJ1-6, with D maybe TRBD1 (5 bases). V dropped 1 base and J dropped 13 bases, with 17 bases sitting between them. CDR1 SGHAT and CDR2 FQNNGV come from the germline V gene. The CDR3 consists of 15 residues. As DNA, the CDR3 is TGTGCCAGCAGCTTAGCGGGACCCCAGCCGTCGCCCCTCCACTTT. Its protein product is CASSLAGPQPSPLHF.

This clonotype has ten or more counts. The V call is TRBV3-1, the J call TRBJ2-7, with a possible D match to TRBD1 (6 bases). V shed 1 base and J shed 6 bases, with 7 bases lying between them. Germline CDR1 is LGHDT and CDR2 is YNNKEL (reference sequence). The CDR3 runs 12 residues. This CDR3 reads CASSQAGVEQYF. The CDR3 region has the DNA TGTGCCAGCAGCCAAGCAGGGGTCGAGCAGTACTTC.

This clonotype was recorded a few times. Germline is not matched at one junction end, which may reflect a read error. DNA for the CDR3: TGTGCCAGCAGTTTTGCAGGGGCCGTAAACATTAAGTACTTC. It codes for CASSFAGAVNIKYF. The gene calls are TRBV12-3 or TRBV12-4 and TRBJ2-4, with a possible D match to TRBD1 (6 bases). This CDR3 spans 14 amino acids.

This clonotype was recorded only once. This may stem from a read error, because a much larger clone lies one nucleotide away. The missing conserved phenylalanine or tryptophan at the end of this CDR3 makes a read error likely. The chain couples TRBV6-1 to TRBJ2-7; D may match TRBD1 or TRBD2 (5 bases each). The CDR3 totals 12 residues. V lost 6 bases, J lost 4 bases, and 10 bases lay in between. The germline CDR1 and CDR2 sequences are MNHNS and SASEGT. CDR3 loop: CASRRDEYEQYL. The CDR3 DNA reads TGTGCCAGCAGACGGGACGAATACGAGCAGTACCTC.

Ten or more counts support this clonotype. Compared with germline, one end of the junction differs, possibly owing to a read error. The CDR3 region is CATSSTRSGELFF. CDR3 DNA sequence: TGTGCCACCTCAAGCACTAGGTCCGGGGAGCTGTTTTTT. This sequence joins TRBV18 and TRBJ2-2, with D possibly matching TRBD2 (5 bases). The germline CDR1 and CDR2 sequences are KGHSH and LQKENI. The CDR3 is 13 amino acids.

In its sample, this clonotype was seen many times. This sequence joins TRBV6-5 and TRBJ2-5; the match to TRBD2 covers 11 bases. Unmatched junction bases numbered 6, after V lost 9 bases and J lost 0 bases. Germline values: CDR1 MNHEY, CDR2 SVGAGI. The CDR3 sequence is 15 residues long. CDR3 sequence reads: CASRLAGTYQETQYF. The CDR3 DNA reads TGTGCCAGTAGACTAGCGGGGACGTACCAAGAGACCCAGTACTTC.